These 25 T cell receptor beta chains came from one sample sequenced in a study of T cells after yellow fever vaccination. TCRdb called the 5' RACE reads again in MiXCR, with one record for every CDR3 protein. The sample lists some 350,000 distinct CDR3 sequences, over 8% occurring once. The sequenced sample was PBMCs, obtained on the day of the first yellow fever vaccination. The source is a man younger than 35 who received the YFV17D yellow fever vaccine.

This chain joins TRBV28 and TRBJ1-1; 9 bases line up with TRBD1. The CDR3 length is 16 residues. Trimming cost V 5 bases and J 1 base; bases outside gene matches: 8. Germline V gives CDR1 MDHEN, CDR2 SYDVKM. The CDR3 DNA sequence: TGTGCCAGCAGTCCTCCCCGGGGACAGGGGAACACTGAAGCTTTCTTT. Translating gives CASSPPRGQGNTEAFF. Using reference TRBV28 and TRBJ1-1 for the parts outside the CDR3, the full variable domain is DVKVTQSSRYLVKRTGEKVFLECVQDMDHENMFWYRQDPGLGLRLIYFSYDVKMKEKGDIPEGYSVSREKKERFSLILESASTNQTSMYLCASSPPRGQGNTEAFFGQGTRLTVV.

CDR3 bases: TGCGCCAGCAGCTTGTTATCAGGGGAACAGCCCCAGCATTTT. Amino acid sequence: CASSLLSGEQPQHF. The chain carries TRBV5-1 and TRBJ1-5; TRBD1 might be the D (6 bases). CDR1 and CDR2 from the germline V gene are SGHRS and YFSETQ. There are 14 residues in the CDR3. The ends were cut back, 1 base at V and 7 bases at J, with 12 bases in the middle. Full variable domain (rest looked up from reference TRBV5-1 and TRBJ1-5): KAGVTQTPRYLIKTRGQQVTLSCSPISGHRSVSWYQQTPGQGLQFLFEYFSETQRNKGNFPGRFSGRQFSNSRSEMNVSTLELGDSALYLCASSLLSGEQPQHFGDGTRLSIL.

This clonotype was recorded at least ten times. The chain uses TRBV6-4 and TRBJ2-2; tentative D call: TRBD1 (6 bases). The CDR3 is 16 residues long. V was cut by 4 bases and J by 0 bases, with 12 bases left in between. Germline CDR1 and CDR2: MRHNA and SNTAGT. Written as DNA, the CDR3 is TGTGCCAGCAGTGTTGCACAGGGCGCGAACACCGGGGAGCTGTTTTTT. Protein product: CASSVAQGANTGELFF.

DNA for the CDR3: TGTGCCAGCAGCTTATACAGGGGGGCTGGGGCCAACGTCCTGACTTTC. Translated, it gives CASSLYRGAGANVLTF. The V and J genes are TRBV7-6 and TRBJ2-6; 8 bases are a match to TRBD1. Unmatched junction bases numbered 2, after V lost 2 bases and J lost 2 bases. The CDR3 extends over 16 amino acids. Per the germline V gene, CDR1 is SGHVS and CDR2 is FNYEAQ.

This clonotype was detected many times. V gene TRBV11-2 combines with J gene TRBJ2-7; TRBD2 agrees at 9 bases. Germline V lookup: CDR1 SGHAT, CDR2 FQNNGV. J gave up 7 bases and V 2 bases, and 24 bases lay outside the gene matches. This CDR3 has 20 residues. The DNA for the CDR3 is TGTGCCAGCAGCTTATATATAGGGGTTTGGCGGGGGGGCGGTCCGGTGGAGCAGTACTTC. The encoded protein is CASSLYIGVWRGGGPVEQYF.

V usage is TRBV3-1 and J usage is TRBJ1-1; no reliable D call. CDR3 length: 15 residues. With 4 bases removed from V and 1 base from J, the gap between germline ends came to 13 bases. Germline V gives CDR1 LGHDT, CDR2 YNNKEL (reference sequence). The CDR3 region has the DNA TGTGCCAGCAGCCTGATACCCGGGGAGAACACTGAAGCTTTCTTT. Its translation: CASSLIPGENTEAFF.

This clonotype was detected only a few times. The chain recombines TRBV29-1 with TRBJ2-5; D is possibly TRBD1 (5 bases). This CDR3 contains 12 residues. V lost 2 bases to trimming and J lost 9 bases, with 13 bases between them. Germline CDR1 is SQVTM and CDR2 is ANQGSEA. This chain's CDR3 is CSVEKGPGPQYF. Here the CDR3 DNA reads TGCAGCGTTGAAAAGGGGCCTGGTCCCCAGTACTTC.

In this sample, this clonotype turned up many times. The gene calls are TRBV18 and TRBJ2-7; TRBD1 aligns across 7 bases. Unmatched junction bases numbered 4, after V lost 5 bases and J lost 3 bases. This CDR3 has 13 residues. Germline V gives CDR1 KGHSH, CDR2 LQKENI. The CDR3 DNA follows: TGTGCCAGCTCAGTAGACAGGGTCTACGAGCAGTACGTC. This gives the protein CASSVDRVYEQYV.

V usage is TRBV6-5 and J usage is TRBJ2-7; no reliable D call. CDR3 length: 13 residues. Germline loops: CDR1 MNHEY, CDR2 SVGAGI. The ends were cut back, 2 bases at V and 1 base at J, with 6 bases in the middle. CDR3 bases: TGTGCCAGCAGTTACCGCCGTTCCTACGAGCAGTACTTC. Amino acids: CASSYRRSYEQYF.

The gene calls are TRBV29-1 and TRBJ1-2; no reliable D call. The CDR3 spans 11 residues. V dropped 4 bases and J dropped 1 base, with 4 bases sitting between them. CDR1 is SQVTM, CDR2 ANQGSEA, per germline. The CDR3 sequence: CSVAINYGYTF. The CDR3 DNA sequence: TGCAGCGTTGCTATTAACTATGGCTACACCTTC.

The CDR3 nucleotides are TGTGCCAGCAGCTTACGACAGGCGACAGGATACGAGCAGTACTTC. Translated: CASSLRQATGYEQYF. This chain links TRBV7-2 with TRBJ2-7; weak D call: TRBD1 (6 bases). Germline-derived CDR1 and CDR2 are SGHTA and FQGNSA. The V end was cut by 2 bases, the J end by 4 bases, with 15 bases between. This CDR3 comprises 15 residues.

This clonotype occurred a few times. The chain joins TRBV5-1 to TRBJ1-1, with a possible D match to TRBD1 (6 bases). Germline CDR1 SGHRS, CDR2 YFSETQ. Trimming stripped 4 bases from V and 6 bases from J, with 13 bases between. The CDR3 has 13 residues. The CDR3 region has the DNA TGCGCCAGCAGCCGGGGGGGCCAGTCTGAAGCTTTCTTT. Protein: CASSRGGQSEAFF.

This clonotype turned up a few times. The chain couples TRBV6-5 to TRBJ1-2; TRBD1 matches at 9 bases. This CDR3 region has 15 residues. CDR1 MNHEY and CDR2 SVGAGI come from the germline V gene. V was pared by 2 bases and J by 4 bases, with 5 bases of the junction left unmatched. The CDR3 loop reads CASSYAGQGLYGYTF. In DNA form, the CDR3 reads TGTGCCAGCAGTTACGCGGGACAGGGCCTCTATGGCTACACCTTC.

The chain couples TRBV12-3 or TRBV12-4 to TRBJ1-2; 9 nucleotides align to TRBD1. With V trimmed by 5 bases and J by 4 bases, 8 bases remained unmatched. There are 15 residues in the CDR3. DNA for the CDR3: TGTGCCAGCAGTCCCCTAGGACAGGGGTCCTATGGCTACACCTTC. Translated, it gives CASSPLGQGSYGYTF.

This chain connects TRBV7-2 to TRBJ2-1; possibly TRBD2 for D (6 bases). The CDR3 covers 14 residues. Germline loops: CDR1 SGHTA, CDR2 FQGNSA. V was clipped by 2 bases and J by 9 bases, with 14 bases between them. The CDR3 spells CASSLFTSPPEQFF. The CDR3 coding sequence is TGTGCCAGCAGCTTATTTACTAGCCCCCCTGAGCAGTTCTTC.

The V call is TRBV4-3, the J call TRBJ1-2; D is perhaps TRBD1 (6 bases). Germline loops: CDR1 LGHNA, CDR2 YSLEER. The length of the CDR3 is 17 residues. The V gene lost 4 bases and the J gene lost 2 bases, with 20 bases spanning the gap. The CDR3 coding sequence is TGCGCCAGCAGCCCTCGATTAAGACAGGCTAACAACTATGGCTACACCTTC. It translates to CASSPRLRQANNYGYTF.

V and J are TRBV4-2 and TRBJ2-3, with 10 bases matching TRBD2. The CDR3 is 16 amino acids. V shed 0 bases, J shed 5 bases, and the junction held 5 bases outside the gene matches. Germline CDR1 LGHNA, CDR2 YNFKEQ. CDR3 sequence (DNA): TGTGCCAGCAGCCAAGAGCTAGCGGGGGATTTAGATACGCAGTATTTT. Amino acid sequence: CASSQELAGDLDTQYF.

This clonotype occurred a few times. J is TRBJ2-7 and V is TRBV6-2 or TRBV6-3, with 7 bases that match TRBD1. The CDR3 is made up of 17 amino acids. The V and J ends lost 0 bases and 0 bases, in that order; junction bases with no gene match: 8. CDR1 is MNHEY, CDR2 SVGEGT, per germline. The CDR3 sequence: CASSYSTGDSLSYEQYF. CDR3 nucleotides: TGTGCCAGCAGTTACTCAACAGGGGACAGCCTCTCCTACGAGCAGTACTTC.

This clonotype was counted many times. One end of the junction does not line up with germline, which may come from a read error. This chain connects TRBV11-2 to TRBJ2-1, with a tentative D call TRBD2 (7 bases). The length of the CDR3 is 20 residues. Germline V CDR1 and CDR2: SGHAT, FQNNGV. CDR3 in DNA: TGTGCCAGCAGCCCAAACCTCCCTGGGGGGGGGACAACCGGGTACAGTGAGCAGTTCTTC. Its translation is CASSPNLPGGGTTGYSEQFF.

This clonotype was found many times. This rearrangement joins TRBV12-3 or TRBV12-4 to TRBJ1-5; 9 bases are shared with TRBD1. The trim removed 5 bases at V and 7 bases at J, leaving 6 bases unmatched. This CDR3 has 14 amino acids. The CDR3 coding sequence is TGTGCCAGCAGTGAAACAGGGGGCGGGCAGCCCCAGCATTTT. The encoded protein is CASSETGGGQPQHF.

This clonotype was recorded at least ten times. The chain uses TRBV5-4 and TRBJ1-2; 8 bases are a match to TRBD1. After removal of 4 bases from V and 6 bases from J, the junction contained 8 bases not matched to a gene. CDR1 SGHNT and CDR2 YYREEE come from the germline V gene (reference sequence). The CDR3 totals 14 residues. The CDR3 bases are TGTGCCAGCAGCCGAACAGGGGGAGGGAATGGCTACACCTTC. Translating gives CASSRTGGGNGYTF.

This clonotype has just a few counts. The chain links TRBV4-3 to TRBJ1-3, with 10 bases aligning to TRBD1. V gave up 4 bases and J gave up 2 bases; unmatched junction bases: 2. The CDR3 consists of 15 residues. The V gene's germline CDR1 is LGHNA and CDR2 YSLEER. CDR3 amino acids: CASSPGTGAGNTIYF. DNA of the CDR3: TGCGCCAGCAGCCCAGGGACAGGGGCTGGAAACACCATATATTTT.

V usage is TRBV10-3 and J usage is TRBJ2-7; 7 bases align to TRBD2. Germline CDR1 reads ENHRY; CDR2 reads SYGVKD. This CDR3 region has 16 residues. Trimming at V came to 4 bases and at J to 2 bases, leaving 11 bases not matched to a gene. The chain's CDR3 is CAISGSGSGATYEQYF. In DNA form, the CDR3 reads TGTGCCATCAGTGGGAGCGGCAGCGGGGCAACCTACGAGCAGTACTTC.

This chain uses TRBV18 with TRBJ2-7; 12 bases match TRBD1. V lost 2 bases, J lost 5 bases, and 4 bases stayed unmatched. The germline V gene encodes CDR1 KGHSH and CDR2 LQKENI. There are 15 residues in the CDR3. CDR3: CASSPFGTGGNEQYF. The CDR3 DNA reads as TGTGCCAGCTCACCATTCGGGACAGGGGGCAACGAGCAGTACTTC.

In this sample, this clonotype turned up a few times. The chain is built from TRBV7-9 and TRBJ2-3; 7 bases map to TRBD2. The CDR3 sequence is 16 residues long. The V segment lost 5 bases and the J segment 5 bases; nucleotides outside the gene matches: 13. CDR1 and CDR2 (germline): SEHNR, FQNEAQ (reference sequence). The CDR3: CASSDHGAGYIDTQYF. As DNA, the CDR3 is TGTGCCAGCAGCGATCACGGAGCGGGGTATATAGATACGCAGTATTTT.